These 31 T cell receptor beta chains were sequenced from one sample in a study of cytomegalovirus exposure and HLA in healthy donors. The PCR employed 60 Vbeta primers together with 13 Jbeta primers. Generated by immunoSEQ multiplex PCR, the TCRdb table keeps only in-frame clones and is missing some. The profile covers thousands of clones, with more than 45% appearing a single time and 5.8% taken by the ten largest. The specimen sequenced was PBMCs. The receptors were sampled from a young man in good health and CMV-seropositive.

The rearrangement uses TRBV6-5 and TRBJ1-5; the match to TRBD1 covers 7 bases. J lost 4 bases, V lost 2 bases, and 2 bases had no gene match. The CDR3 covers 14 residues. Germline CDR1 reads MNHEY; CDR2 reads SVGAGI. DNA of the CDR3: TGTGCCAGCAGTTACGGCAGGGGGAATCAGCCCCAGCATTTT. Amino acids: CASSYGRGNQPQHF.

The V gene is TRBV30, the J gene TRBJ1-6; no clear D gene. CDR1 and CDR2 from the germline V gene are GTSNPN and SVGIG (reference sequence). Trimming shortened V by 4 bases and J by 7 bases, and 23 bases separated the two germline ends. CDR3 length: 17 amino acids. For the CDR3, the DNA is TGTGCCTGGAACGATGGAAATAGGACCTGGAGGAATTCACCCCTCCACTTT. Protein: CAWNDGNRTWRNSPLHF. The whole variable domain, remainder taken from reference TRBV30 and TRBJ1-6, is SQTIHQWPATLVQPVGSPLSLECTVEGTSNPNLYWYRQAAGRGLQLLFYSVGIGQISSEVPQNLSASRPQDRQFILSSKKLLLSDSGFYLCAWNDGNRTWRNSPLHFGNGTRLTVT.

The rearrangement uses TRBV30 and TRBJ1-1, with D unresolved. With 0 bases removed from V and 0 bases from J, the gap between germline ends came to 29 bases. CDR3 length equals 21 residues. Germline CDR1 is GTSNPN and CDR2 is SVGIG (reference sequence). The CDR3 DNA reads TGTGCCTGGAGTGTAGACCCACGCTTAAACCCTGGGAGGTTTCTGAACACTGAAGCTTTCTTT. Translation gives CAWSVDPRLNPGRFLNTEAFF. Based on the CDR3 plus reference TRBV30 and TRBJ1-1, the full variable domain is SQTIHQWPATLVQPVGSPLSLECTVEGTSNPNLYWYRQAAGRGLQLLFYSVGIGQISSEVPQNLSASRPQDRQFILSSKKLLLSDSGFYLCAWSVDPRLNPGRFLNTEAFFGQGTRLTVV.

This clone was seen only a few times. V is TRBV6-5 and J is TRBJ2-7; 14 bases are a match to TRBD2. Germline V gene data show CDR1 as MNHEY and CDR2 as SVGAGI. The CDR3 is 15 residues long. Losses at the gene ends were 4 bases for V and 4 bases for J; bases not matched to a gene: 3. Here the CDR3 reads CASSSRLAGGYEQYV. CDR3 nucleotides: TGTGCCAGCAGTTCTAGACTAGCGGGAGGGTACGAGCAGTACGTC.

The chain employs TRBV10-3 and TRBJ1-4; D is perhaps TRBD1 (6 bases). The germline V gene has CDR1 ENHRY and CDR2 SYGVKD. This CDR3 is 15 amino acids long. V lost 7 bases and J lost 0, with 12 bases in between. As DNA, the CDR3 is TGTGCCATCAACGATGCAGGGGCAACTAATGAAAAACTGTTTTTT. Translation: CAINDAGATNEKLFF.

This clone was seen more than once but under ten times. The chain joins TRBV4-1 to TRBJ2-7, with TRBD2 as a possible D gene (6 bases). Germline CDR1 and CDR2: MGHRA and YSYEKL. There are 15 residues in the CDR3. Trimming took off 7 bases at V and 0 bases at J, with 16 bases between the two ends. The CDR3 coding sequence is TGCGCCAGCACCCTTTCGTCGGGACTCTCCTACGAGCAGTACTTC. Translated, it gives CASTLSSGLSYEQYF.

V and J are TRBV30 and TRBJ1-2; no reliable D call. The CDR3 runs to 14 residues. In germline, CDR1 is GTSNPN, CDR2 SVGIG (reference sequence). Trimming removed 0 bases at V and 11 bases at J, with 19 bases between. Written as DNA, the CDR3 is TGTGCCTGGAGTGTCGAACGCCGAACCATGCGATACACCTTC. Translation gives CAWSVERRTMRYTF.

The chain links TRBV10-3 to TRBJ1-2; D is unclear. The germline gives CDR1 ENHRY, CDR2 SYGVKD. This CDR3 is built from 14 residues. V shed 6 bases and J shed 4 bases, with 15 bases lying between them. The CDR3: CAIRGSTEGYGYTF. CDR3 bases: TGTGCCATCAGGGGGAGTACGGAAGGCTATGGCTACACCTTC.

This rearrangement joins TRBV9 to TRBJ2-7; 11 bases line up with TRBD1. CDR3 length equals 15 residues. V trimming: 0 bases; J trimming: 2 bases; junction bases outside the gene matches: 1. Germline assignment: CDR1 SGDLS and CDR2 YYNGEE. The CDR3 spells CASSVEGQGAYEQYF. Written as DNA, the CDR3 is TGTGCCAGCAGCGTAGAGGGACAGGGGGCCTACGAGCAGTACTTC.

This clone was observed a single time. The V and J genes are TRBV29-1 and TRBJ1-3; D uncertain. Germline CDR1 is SQVTM and CDR2 is ANQGSEA. The CDR3 length is 11 residues. The V end was cut by 1 base, the J end by 9 bases, with 7 bases between. The CDR3 nucleotides are TGCAGCGTTGAAGGCAGAGGCACCATATATTTT. Translation gives CSVEGRGTIYF.

V gene TRBV15 combines with J gene TRBJ1-5; D is possibly TRBD1 (5 bases). The CDR3 consists of 15 residues. Germline values: CDR1 LNHNV, CDR2 YYDKDF (reference sequence). V lost 3 bases and J lost 0, with 9 bases in between. The CDR3 DNA reads TGTGCCACCAGCAGTACAGGAGATAGCAATCAGCCCCAGCATTTT. Translation: CATSSTGDSNQPQHF. The full variable domain, in which reference TRBV15 and TRBJ1-5 provide the parts outside the CDR3, is DAMVIQNPRYQVTQFGKPVTLSCSQTLNHNVMYWYQQKSSQAPKLLFHYYDKDFNNEADTPDNFQSRRPNTSFCFLDIRSPGLGDTAMYLCATSSTGDSNQPQHFGDGTRLSIL.

This chain links TRBV6-5 with TRBJ1-2, with D perhaps TRBD1 (6 bases). The CDR3 runs to 11 residues. Germline assignment: CDR1 MNHEY and CDR2 SVGAGI. V shed 8 bases and J shed 2 bases, with 6 bases lying between them. The CDR3 DNA sequence: TGTGCCAGCGGACAGAACTATGGCTACACCTTC. This translates into CASGQNYGYTF.

The chain joins TRBV30 to TRBJ1-5; D ambiguous. This CDR3 is built from 12 residues. From germline, CDR1 is GTSNPN and CDR2 SVGIG (reference sequence). The germline V and J ends were trimmed by 2 bases and 7 bases, with 9 bases remaining between them. CDR3 nucleotides: TGTGCCTGGAGTAGAGGAGGGCAGCCCCAGCATTTT. Protein: CAWSRGGQPQHF. Complete variable domain (other parts from reference TRBV30 and TRBJ1-5): SQTIHQWPATLVQPVGSPLSLECTVEGTSNPNLYWYRQAAGRGLQLLFYSVGIGQISSEVPQNLSASRPQDRQFILSSKKLLLSDSGFYLCAWSRGGQPQHFGDGTRLSIL.

The rearrangement uses TRBV27 and TRBJ1-1; 7 nucleotides line up with TRBD1. Germline CDR1 MNHEY, CDR2 SMNVEV (reference sequence). Losses at the gene ends were 5 bases for V and 6 bases for J; bases not matched to a gene: 3. The CDR3 runs to 12 residues. The DNA of the CDR3 is TGTGCCAGCAGTACGACAGGGTCTGAAGCTTTCTTT. Residues: CASSTTGSEAFF.

This clone was observed a few times. The rearrangement links TRBV6-5 to TRBJ1-2, with D maybe TRBD1 (6 bases). This CDR3 is built from 13 residues. Germline V lookup: CDR1 MNHEY, CDR2 SVGAGI. Trimming stripped 5 bases from V and 6 bases from J, with 13 bases between. CDR3: CASSPDSLHGYTF. CDR3 DNA sequence: TGTGCCAGCAGTCCGGACAGCTTACATGGCTACACCTTC.

The V call is TRBV7-2, the J call TRBJ2-4; weak D call: TRBD1 (6 bases). Between the trimmed V and J ends, which lost 5 bases and 3 bases, there was a span of 17 bases. The CDR3 has 16 residues. Germline V gene lookup returns CDR1 SGHTA and CDR2 FQGNSA. CDR3 in amino acids: CASSPSPGVGKNIQYF. CDR3 sequence (DNA): TGTGCCAGCAGCCCTTCCCCAGGGGTAGGCAAAAACATTCAGTACTTC.

This chain joins TRBV29-1 and TRBJ2-1; 7 bases are a match to TRBD1. V lost 6 bases and J lost 6; bases outside the gene matches: 5. The CDR3 is 12 residues long. The V gene's germline CDR1 is SQVTM and CDR2 ANQGSEA. The CDR3 loop reads CSVFDRANEQFF. CDR3 DNA: TGCAGCGTCTTTGACAGGGCCAATGAGCAGTTCTTC.

This clone came up a few times. This chain connects TRBV4-3 to TRBJ1-6; the D gene is possibly TRBD1 (5 bases). CDR1 and CDR2 from the germline V gene are LGHNA and YSLEER. V lost 0 bases to trimming and J lost 9 bases, with 15 bases between them. The CDR3 extends over 16 amino acids. This CDR3 reads CASSQDVFGTGSPLHF. CDR3 in DNA: TGCGCCAGCAGCCAAGACGTTTTTGGTACAGGTTCACCCCTCCACTTT.

V gene TRBV30 combines with J gene TRBJ1-1, with D unclear. The V gene lost 5 bases and the J gene lost 2 bases, with 9 bases spanning the gap. Germline V CDR1 and CDR2: GTSNPN, SVGIG (reference sequence). This CDR3 has 12 residues. The CDR3 DNA follows: TGTGCCTGGTCGGGAGGAAACACTGAAGCTTTCTTT. This gives the protein CAWSGGNTEAFF.

This clone was detected only a few times. The rearrangement links TRBV28 to TRBJ2-5, with D possibly being TRBD2 (6 bases). The V and J ends lost 5 bases and 4 bases respectively, with 14 bases between them. The CDR3 length is 14 residues. The V gene's germline CDR1 is MDHEN and CDR2 SYDVKM. In DNA form, the CDR3 reads TGTGCCAGCAGTAAGCAGGGAGGAGGAGAGACCCAGTACTTC. It encodes CASSKQGGGETQYF.

V gene TRBV30 combines with J gene TRBJ1-6, with 8 bases matching TRBD1. Losses at the gene ends were 5 bases for V and 17 bases for J; bases not matched to a gene: 14. This CDR3 spans 13 amino acids. Germline-derived CDR1 and CDR2 are GTSNPN and SVGIG (reference sequence). CDR3 sequence: CAWGRDRPISFHF. The DNA of the CDR3 is TGTGCCTGGGGTCGGGACAGGCCAATTTCGTTCCACTTT.

This clone was recorded a few times. The V call is TRBV4-2, the J call TRBJ2-7; no clear D. Germline assignment: CDR1 LGHNA and CDR2 YNFKEQ. CDR3 length equals 15 residues. V lost 1 base and J lost 6, with 16 bases in between. This chain's CDR3 is CASSQAMETASEQYF. The CDR3 region has the DNA TGTGCCAGCAGCCAAGCTATGGAGACCGCCTCCGAGCAGTACTTC.

The gene calls are TRBV4-3 and TRBJ2-7; TRBD2 aligns across 11 bases. This CDR3 region has 15 residues. Trimming took 4 bases from V and 3 from J; bases not matched to a gene: 5. CDR1 and CDR2 (germline): LGHNA, YSLEER. The CDR3 region is CASSRGLAGDYEQYF. CDR3 sequence (DNA): TGCGCCAGCAGCCGTGGACTAGCGGGCGACTACGAGCAGTACTTC.

The chain couples TRBV29-1 to TRBJ2-4, with 10 bases identical to TRBD1. This CDR3 has 15 residues. Germline-derived CDR1 and CDR2 are SQVTM and ANQGSEA. Trimming removed 6 bases from V and 6 bases from J; junction bases left unmatched: 11. The CDR3 DNA follows: TGCAGCGTCATGACAGGGGGCGCGGGGAGAAACATTCAGTACTTC. It specifies CSVMTGGAGRNIQYF.

The chain carries TRBV4-3 and TRBJ1-5; the D gene is possibly TRBD1 (5 bases). There are 15 residues in the CDR3. Trimming took 1 base from V and 3 from J, leaving 10 bases between them. Germline CDR1 reads LGHNA; CDR2 reads YSLEER. CDR3 sequence reads: CASSQGQGTNQPQHF. For the CDR3, the DNA is TGCGCCAGCAGCCAAGGGCAGGGTACCAATCAGCCCCAGCATTTT.

This clone came up a few times. The genes are TRBV2 and TRBJ2-1, with D maybe TRBD2 (6 bases). From germline, CDR1 is SNHLY and CDR2 FYNNEI. Trimming removed 1 base from V and 15 bases from J, with 13 bases in between. The CDR3 is 12 residues long. The CDR3 spells CASSEELARRFF. CDR3 nucleotides: TGTGCCAGCAGTGAAGAACTAGCTCGTCGGTTCTTC.

The chain recombines TRBV30 with TRBJ1-1, with TRBD1 matching over 8 bases. The CDR3 is 12 residues long. The ends lost 5 bases at V and 5 bases at J; junction bases unmatched: 4. Germline CDR1 and CDR2: GTSNPN and SVGIG (reference sequence). The CDR3 DNA reads as TGTGCCTGGTGGACAGGGTATACTGAAGCTTTCTTT. Protein sequence: CAWWTGYTEAFF.

This chain links TRBV29-1 with TRBJ2-7; D possibly corresponds to TRBD2 (6 bases). The CDR3 is made up of 11 amino acids. Germline values: CDR1 SQVTM, CDR2 ANQGSEA. Trimming took off 6 bases at V and 11 bases at J, with 17 bases between the two ends. CDR3 sequence: CSVASGGPKYF. The CDR3 DNA follows: TGCAGCGTAGCTAGTGGAGGGCCCAAGTACTTC.

This clone has more than one count but fewer than ten. This chain uses TRBV10-3 with TRBJ1-2; the match to TRBD1 covers 9 bases. The CDR3 has 16 residues. The germline V gene encodes CDR1 ENHRY and CDR2 SYGVKD. The J segment lost 6 bases and the V segment lost 0 bases, leaving 8 bases of the junction unmatched. CDR3 coding DNA: TGTGCCATCAGTGAGTCCTACCGGGACAGGGCGGATGGCTACACCTTC. Protein sequence: CAISESYRDRADGYTF.

V gene TRBV30 combines with J gene TRBJ1-5, with 7 positions matching TRBD1. V lost 3 bases, J lost 2 bases, and 4 bases stayed unmatched. The CDR3 runs 14 residues. Germline loops: CDR1 GTSNPN, CDR2 SVGIG (reference sequence). In nucleotides, the CDR3 is TGTGCCTGGAGGTCAGGACAGGGCAATCAGCCCCAGCATTTT. It encodes CAWRSGQGNQPQHF. Drawing the rest from reference TRBV30 and TRBJ1-5, the complete variable domain is SQTIHQWPATLVQPVGSPLSLECTVEGTSNPNLYWYRQAAGRGLQLLFYSVGIGQISSEVPQNLSASRPQDRQFILSSKKLLLSDSGFYLCAWRSGQGNQPQHFGDGTRLSIL.

V gene TRBV29-1 combines with J gene TRBJ2-7; D is perhaps TRBD2 (6 bases). The CDR3 covers 11 residues. From germline, CDR1 is SQVTM and CDR2 ANQGSEA. V lost 5 bases, J lost 6 bases, and 11 bases lay in between. The CDR3 bases are TGCAGCGTTCCCGGGACTGTCGAGCAGTACTTC. It yields the protein CSVPGTVEQYF.